A selection of T cell receptor beta chains follows, all from one sample in a study of T cell changes during pregnancy in multiple sclerosis. Sequencing used immunoSEQ multiplex PCR; TCRdb keeps in-frame clones, though not all of them. The sample lists tens of thousands of clones, around 86% occurring once. The source material was CD8+ T cells from peripheral blood mononuclear cells, sampled in the first trimester of pregnancy. These receptors came from a female donor in good health, enrolled as a control in a pregnancy study. Each CDR3 is given with its conserved first and last residue. A D gene is named only where the DNA matches it firmly. The listing skips clone size in some rows; elsewhere it reads once, few, many or a size class.

>TRBV7-9|NA|NA|TRBJ2-3
CASSSTGDTQYF
TGTGCCAGCAGCTCCACGGGAGATACGCAGTATTTT
>TRBV28|NA|NA|TRBJ2-7
CASSEEGMDYEQYF
TGTGCCAGCAGCGAGGAGGGAATGGACTACGAGCAGTACTTC
>TRBV7-9|TRBD1|NA|TRBJ1-1
CASSGQGVTEAFF
TGTGCCAGCAGCGGACAGGGTGTCACTGAAGCTTTCTTT
>TRBV27|NA|NA|TRBJ2-1
CASSLDSFSYNEQFF
TGTGCCAGCAGCCTGGACAGTTTTTCTTACAATGAGCAGTTCTTC
>TRBV16|NA|NA|TRBJ1-5
CASSQGAGDQPQHF
TGTGCCAGCAGCCAGGGGGCGGGGGATCAGCCCCAGCATTTT
>TRBV7-6|TRBD1|once|TRBJ1-3
CASSPQGAFGNTIYF
TGTGCCAGCAGCCCGCAGGGGGCTTTTGGAAACACCATATATTTT
>TRBV4-3|NA|NA|TRBJ1-2
CASSAHRTYGYTF
TGCGCCAGCAGCGCCCACAGAACCTATGGCTACACCTTC
>TRBV6-1|NA|NA|TRBJ1-1
CASLGDEGTEAFF
TGTGCCAGCCTCGGGGATGAGGGCACTGAAGCTTTCTTT
>TRBV9|NA|few|TRBJ1-6
CASSVVGEPLHF
TGTGCCAGCAGCGTAGTCGGAGAACCCCTCCACTTT
>TRBV7-9|TRBD2|NA|TRBJ2-7
CASSPSGGAAEQYF
TGTGCCAGCAGCCCTAGCGGGGGGGCCGCCGAGCAGTACTTC
>TRBV4-3|NA|NA|TRBJ2-1
CASSQDFTGGGNEQFF
TGCGCCAGCAGCCAAGATTTTACGGGGGGCGGCAATGAGCAGTTCTTC